These 9 T cell receptor beta chains came from one sample sequenced in a study of T cells in localized non-small cell lung cancer. The repertoire was sequenced with immunoSEQ multiplex PCR; TCRdb's copy has only in-frame clones and lacks some. The sample has 100,000 to 150,000 clones, 89% seen once. The specimen comprised peripheral blood, sampled before any cancer treatment. The receptors originated from a female donor over 55 with stage I lung adenocarcinoma.

This chain uses TRBV10-3 with TRBJ2-4, with TRBD2 matching over 7 bases. The CDR3 contains 14 residues. The trim removed 8 bases at V and 0 bases at J, leaving 4 bases unmatched. Germline values: CDR1 ENHRY, CDR2 SYGVKD. The CDR3 spells CAIGVAGAKNIQYF. DNA for the CDR3: TGTGCCATCGGAGTAGCGGGAGCCAAAAACATTCAGTACTTC.

V usage is TRBV30 and J usage is TRBJ2-1; maybe TRBD1 (6 bases). The CDR3 length is 14 residues. Trimming shortened V by 0 bases and J by 4 bases, and 10 bases separated the two germline ends. CDR1 and CDR2 from the germline V gene are GTSNPN and SVGIG (reference sequence). The chain's CDR3 is CAWSVQQGYNEQFF. As DNA, the CDR3 is TGTGCCTGGAGTGTCCAACAGGGTTACAATGAGCAGTTCTTC.

CDR3 in DNA: TGCGCCAGCAGCTATGGCAGCAATCAGCCCCAGCATTTT. Protein sequence: CASSYGSNQPQHF. The chain combines TRBV5-1 with TRBJ1-5, with unresolved D. V gave up 3 bases and J gave up 1 base, with 5 bases separating them. CDR3 length: 13 amino acids. Germline CDR1 and CDR2: SGHRS and YFSETQ.

This rearrangement joins TRBV6-5 to TRBJ2-7; the D is unclear. The CDR3 covers 11 residues. V was trimmed by 5 bases and J by 4 bases, leaving 6 bases between them. Germline V gene lookup returns CDR1 MNHEY and CDR2 SVGAGI. The CDR3 DNA reads TGTGCCAGCAGTGGGTTGTACGAGCAGTACTTC. Translating it yields CASSGLYEQYF.

V usage is TRBV7-7 and J usage is TRBJ1-1, with D unclear. Germline V gives CDR1 SSHAT, CDR2 FNYEAQ (reference sequence). Trimming removed 5 bases from V and 11 bases from J, with 21 bases in between. CDR3 size: 14 residues. The CDR3: CASSQEFPPIQAFF. The CDR3, as DNA: TGTGCCAGCAGCCAGGAGTTTCCCCCGATACAGGCTTTCTTT.

The gene calls are TRBV29-1 and TRBJ1-4; D remains unclear. CDR1 is SQVTM and CDR2 is ANQGSEA in the germline V gene. The CDR3 covers 14 residues. V lost 4 bases and J 0 bases, leaving 9 bases between the germline ends. The CDR3 coding sequence is TGCAGCGTTGTCGGGGATGCAACTAATGAAAAACTGTTTTTT. This gives the protein CSVVGDATNEKLFF.

The chain joins TRBV5-6 to TRBJ2-3, with D perhaps TRBD2 (6 bases). The CDR3 runs to 15 residues. V was cut by 2 bases and J by 0 bases, with 10 bases left in between. Germline-derived CDR1 and CDR2 are SGHDT and YYEEEE. CDR3 residues: CASSLTGASTDTQYF. The CDR3 bases are TGTGCCAGCAGCTTAACGGGAGCGAGCACAGATACGCAGTATTTT.

The chain employs TRBV30 and TRBJ1-2; possible D gene TRBD1, 5 bases. The CDR3 consists of 13 residues. V lost 6 bases and J 4 bases, leaving 15 bases between the germline ends. CDR1 is GTSNPN and CDR2 is SVGIG in the germline V gene (reference sequence). For the CDR3, the DNA is TGTGCCTGCTTGATCGGGGGAGTCTATGGCTACACCTTC. It encodes CACLIGGVYGYTF.

This clone was detected only once. The rearrangement joins TRBV10-1 to TRBJ2-7; a possible D gene is TRBD2 (5 bases). In germline, CDR1 is WNHNN, CDR2 SYGVQD (reference sequence). The CDR3 has 11 residues. Trimming removed 6 bases at V and 4 bases at J, with 7 bases between. For the CDR3, the DNA is TGCGCCAGCAGACTAGATTACGAGCAGTACTTC. This sequence encodes CASRLDYEQYF.